This TCR beta chain was recovered during a study of T cell changes during pregnancy in multiple sclerosis. Losses at the gene ends were 4 bases for V and 2 bases for J; bases not matched to a gene: 6. The CDR3 consists of 15 residues. Germline CDR1 SNHLY, CDR2 FYNNEI. Clones were sequenced by immunoSEQ multiplex PCR, and TCRdb holds only the in-frame ones, with some missing. The repertoire consists of roughly 24,000 clones, with about 85% occurring once and the leading ten covering 7.6%. This clone was seen a few times. This specimen was CD8+ T cells from peripheral blood mononuclear cells, taken before pregnancy. The sequence derives from a female donor with multiple sclerosis, enrolled in a pregnancy study. This sequence joins TRBV2 and TRBJ1-2, with 8 bases that match TRBD1. The CDR3 nucleotides read TGTGCCAGCAGTGGTTGGGGACAGGCGAACTATGGCTACACCTTC. Translating gives CASSGWGQANYGYTF. Based on the CDR3 plus reference TRBV2 and TRBJ1-2, the full variable domain is EPEVTQTPSHQVTQMGQEVILRCVPISNHLYFYWYRQILGQKVEFLVSFYNNEISEKSEIFDDQFSVERPDGSNFTLKIRSTKLEDSAMYFCASSGWGQANYGYTFGSGTRLTVV.